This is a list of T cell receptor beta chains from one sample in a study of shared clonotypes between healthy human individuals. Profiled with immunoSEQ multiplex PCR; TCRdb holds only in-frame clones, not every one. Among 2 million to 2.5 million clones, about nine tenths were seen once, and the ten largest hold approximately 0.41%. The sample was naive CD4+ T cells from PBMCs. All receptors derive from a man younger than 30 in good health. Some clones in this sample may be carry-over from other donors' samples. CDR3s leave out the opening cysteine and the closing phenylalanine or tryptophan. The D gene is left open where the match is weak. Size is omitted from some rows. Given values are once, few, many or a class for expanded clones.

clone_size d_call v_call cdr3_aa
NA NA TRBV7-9 ASSFKGRGNTGELF
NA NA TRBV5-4 ASSTRDTQY
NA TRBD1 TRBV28 ASSNRGQGREQY
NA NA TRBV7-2 ASSPRQSSYEQY
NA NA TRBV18 ASSPTFGGVSTDTQY
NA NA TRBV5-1 ASSGDSQETQY
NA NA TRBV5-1 ASSLGTLTYGEQY
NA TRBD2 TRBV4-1 ASSQGRTSGSRDTQY
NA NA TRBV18 ASSPVGVFAGNTIY
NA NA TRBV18 ASSPTTAENEKLF
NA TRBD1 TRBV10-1 ASSEDRALNYGYT
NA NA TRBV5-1 ASSLGPGSNHEQY
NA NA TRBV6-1 ASSGGLGTDTQY
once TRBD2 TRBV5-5 ASSLAGAGGNEQF
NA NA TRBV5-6 ASSGQLRNYEQY
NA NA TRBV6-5 ASSYSVSGDTQY
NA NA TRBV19 ASNRAGRNQPQH
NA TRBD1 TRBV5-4 ASSLRDRGSYEQY
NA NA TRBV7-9 ASSTTGGGTDTQY
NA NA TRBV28 ASSLGGGPSEQF
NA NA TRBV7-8 ASSLYQGPWDEQF
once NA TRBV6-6 ASSSPPGQETQY
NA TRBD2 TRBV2 ASKRGTTWEQY
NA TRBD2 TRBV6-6 ASSYGLANYEQY
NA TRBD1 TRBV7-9 ASSTTSGGSHTDTQY
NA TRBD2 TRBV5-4 ASSPSGGADTQY
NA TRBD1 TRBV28 ASRWTGGSYEQY
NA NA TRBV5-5 ASSLGLAFGGTEAF
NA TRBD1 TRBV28 ASSMTGVSEAF
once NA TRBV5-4 ASSLLGPGEQY
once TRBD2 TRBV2 ASRLSGGNTGELF
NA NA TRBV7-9 ASRQLGQEQF
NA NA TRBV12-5 ASGFSQGVITGELF
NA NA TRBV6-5 ASTRLYGYT
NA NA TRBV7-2 ASSGGGANTGELF
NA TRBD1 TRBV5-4 ASSRSGYRGHTDTQY
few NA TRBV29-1 SVGTGRTEAF
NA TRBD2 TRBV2 ASRLQREGHNEQF
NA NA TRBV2 ASSEGGLGGYGYT
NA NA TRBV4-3 ASSQDRTSYEQY
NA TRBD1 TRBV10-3 AISGQGVGSNQPQH
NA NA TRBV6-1 ASPGSTDTQY
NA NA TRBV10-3 AMGPGPPSGNTIY
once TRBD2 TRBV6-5 ASSYSGGSGTGELF
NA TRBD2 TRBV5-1 ASSPGGLAGNNEQF
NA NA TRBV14 ASSQGTETQY
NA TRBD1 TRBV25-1 ASSEWTGRGYT
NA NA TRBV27 ATGRTGEYNEQF
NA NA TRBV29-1 SVEREWPSTDTQY
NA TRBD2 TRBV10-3 AISEPTSGGSYEQY
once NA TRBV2 ASSGEVSGELF
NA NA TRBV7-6 ASSLAVRDPGETQY
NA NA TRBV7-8 ASSQDVNTEAF
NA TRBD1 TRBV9 ASSSVGTGWAEAF
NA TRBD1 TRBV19 ASRRQGSSYEQY